The 22 T cell receptor beta chains listed next were all sequenced from one sample in a study of metastatic and nonmetastatic thyroid tumors. Thyroid surgery was performed in patients who had received no treatment beforehand. TCRdb reprocessed the PCR reads via MiXCR. Of about 23,000 clones listed, 20% to 30% are singletons. Sample: tumor tissue. These receptors all stem from a female donor with papillary thyroid cancer or a benign thyroid nodule (not recorded which). Some clones in this sample may be carry-over from other donors' samples.

This sequence joins TRBV3-1 and TRBJ1-5, with 7 nucleotides matching TRBD1. The germline V gene has CDR1 LGHDT and CDR2 YNNKEL (reference sequence). CDR3 size: 14 residues. CDR3 sequence reads: CESSQGEGWQPQHF. The CDR3 coding sequence is TGTGAAAGCAGCCAGGGGGAAGGGTGGCAGCCCCAGCATTTT.

J is TRBJ2-7 and V is TRBV28, with 7 bases identical to TRBD2. Germline V gene data show CDR1 as MDHEN and CDR2 as SYDVKM. V was pared by 6 bases and J by 3 bases, with 2 bases of the junction left unmatched. CDR3 length: 12 residues. This CDR3 is CASSPGGYEQYF. The CDR3 nucleotides are TGTGCCAGCAGCCCGGGGGGCTACGAGCAGTACTTC.

This clone was observed a single time. A much larger clonotype is one base distant, so this may be a read error. Other nucleotide sequences in the sample specify the same CDR3. V gene TRBV5-4 combines with J gene TRBJ2-5; 15 bases align to TRBD2. This CDR3 is built from 19 residues. Germline lookup yields CDR1 SGHNT and CDR2 YYREEE (reference sequence). The J segment lost 3 bases and the V segment lost 0 bases, leaving 9 bases of the junction unmatched. The CDR3 protein is CASSLDSWTSGGAKETQYF. The DNA of the CDR3 is TGTGCCAGCAGCTTGGATAGCTGGACTAGCGGGGGGGCCAAAGAGACCCAGTACTTC.

This rearrangement joins TRBV2 to TRBJ1-1; D is possibly TRBD1 (6 bases). Per germline, CDR1 SNHLY and CDR2 FYNNEI. The CDR3 runs to 17 residues. The V gene lost 2 bases and the J gene lost 5 bases, with 21 bases spanning the gap. This CDR3 is CASSESELGRGPTEAFF. As DNA, the CDR3 is TGTGCCAGCAGTGAAAGTGAACTAGGCAGGGGTCCTACTGAAGCTTTCTTT.

V is TRBV20-1 and J is TRBJ2-7; 8 bases are shared with TRBD1. With 0 bases clipped from V and 2 bases from J, the junction kept 6 bases outside the gene matches. This CDR3 region has 15 residues. Germline lookup yields CDR1 DFQATT and CDR2 SNEGSKA (reference sequence). The DNA of the CDR3 is TGCAGTGCTAGAGATGATGGGGACAGGACCTACGAGCAGTACTTC. It codes for CSARDDGDRTYEQYF.

By frequency in the sample, this clone is medium-sized. This rearrangement joins TRBV24-1 to TRBJ2-7; D tentatively reads TRBD1 or TRBD2 (5 bases each). Trimming stripped 6 bases from V and 3 bases from J, with 14 bases between. Germline assignment: CDR1 KGHDR and CDR2 SFDVKD. This CDR3 has 14 amino acids. The CDR3: CATSSGPEIYEQYF. CDR3 nucleotides: TGTGCCACCAGTTCGGGACCGGAGATCTACGAGCAGTACTTC.

The sample holds many counts of this clone. This chain uses TRBV19 with TRBJ2-3, with D hard to call. Trimming shortened V by 5 bases and J by 2 bases, and 2 bases separated the two germline ends. Germline lookup yields CDR1 LNHDA and CDR2 SQIVND (reference sequence). This CDR3 is built from 11 residues. In nucleotides, the CDR3 is TGTGCCAGTAGTTTCACAGATACGCAGTATTTT. Amino acids: CASSFTDTQYF. Combining the CDR3 with reference TRBV19 and TRBJ2-3 gives the whole variable domain DGGITQSPKYLFRKEGQNVTLSCEQNLNHDAMYWYRQDPGQGLRLIYYSQIVNDFQKGDIAEGYSVSREKKESFPLTVTSAQKNPTAFYLCASSFTDTQYFGPGTRLTVL.

This clone appeared a few times. A much larger clone is a single base away; this may be a read error. The chain employs TRBV6-1 and TRBJ2-7; D is unclear. The CDR3 is made up of 14 amino acids. Germline assignment: CDR1 MNHNS and CDR2 SASEGT. The CDR3 region is CAISQAVVYYEQYF. CDR3 DNA sequence: TGTGCCATCAGTCAAGCCGTGGTGTACTACGAGCAGTACTTC.

In regard to this clone: One end of the junction is discordant with germline, which a read error may explain. This rearrangement joins TRBV20-1 to TRBJ2-7; perhaps TRBD2 as D (5 bases). In germline, CDR1 is DFQATT, CDR2 SNEGSKA (reference sequence). The CDR3 covers 13 residues. DNA for the CDR3: TGCTGTGCTTGGCGGGCAGATATCTCCCAGCAGTACTTC. Translating gives CCAWRADISQQYF.

By sample fraction, this clone is medium-sized (0.01 to 0.1%). The chain uses TRBV6-2 or TRBV6-3 and TRBJ1-5, with 7 positions matching TRBD1. V trimming: 6 bases; J trimming: 3 bases; junction bases outside the gene matches: 2. Germline CDR1 reads MNHEY; CDR2 reads SVGEGT. The CDR3 sequence is 13 residues long. The CDR3 bases are TGTGCCAGCAGGGGGACAGTCAATCAGCCCCAGCATTTT. Protein: CASRGTVNQPQHF.

This clone was detected ten times or more. This rearrangement joins TRBV9 to TRBJ2-7; 7 positions agree with TRBD1. The germline gives CDR1 SGDLS, CDR2 YYNGEE. This CDR3 spans 14 amino acids. V trimming: 1 base; J trimming: 0 bases; junction bases outside the gene matches: 1. CDR3: CASSVQGDSYEQYF. CDR3 sequence (DNA): TGTGCCAGCAGCGTACAGGGGGACTCCTACGAGCAGTACTTC.

In its sample, this clone was seen many times. This may come from a read error, since a much larger clone is one base off. The identical CDR3 is also encoded by other nucleotide sequences in the sample. The V gene is TRBV15, the J gene TRBJ1-2; D not certain. CDR1 is LNHNV, CDR2 YYDKDF, per germline (reference sequence). There are 11 residues in the CDR3. The ends were cut back, 5 bases at V and 8 bases at J, with 9 bases in the middle. The CDR3 here is CATSFMGGYTF. The CDR3 bases are TGTGCCACCAGCTTTATGGGGGGCTACACCTTC.

V gene TRBV6-1 combines with J gene TRBJ2-7; 10 bases are shared with TRBD1. Looked up from germline, CDR1 is MNHNS and CDR2 is SASEGT. The CDR3 has 15 residues. Trimming removed 6 bases from V and 3 bases from J; junction bases left unmatched: 8. The CDR3 DNA reads as TGTGCCAGCAGGGCCGGGACAGGGGTAGACTACGAGCAGTACTTC. Translation: CASRAGTGVDYEQYF.

The chain has TRBV9 and TRBJ2-3; D call uncertain. Germline V gene sequence: CDR1 SGDLS, CDR2 YYNGEE. The CDR3 sequence is 14 residues long. Trimming took 3 bases from V and 6 from J, leaving 14 bases between them. The CDR3 protein is CASSGAAASDTQYF. The CDR3 region has the DNA TGTGCCAGCAGCGGCGCGGCAGCGAGTGATACGCAGTATTTT.

This clone was found many times. This chain joins TRBV20-1 and TRBJ1-6, with TRBD1 as a possible D gene (5 bases). Germline values: CDR1 DFQATT, CDR2 SNEGSKA (reference sequence). Between the trimmed V and J ends, which lost 1 base and 0 bases, there was a span of 10 bases. This CDR3 region has 16 residues. CDR3 in amino acids: CSARGGGISYNSPLHF. The CDR3 nucleotides read TGCAGTGCTAGAGGGGGGGGGATCTCCTATAATTCACCCCTCCACTTT.

This clone came up many times. The chain links TRBV7-8 to TRBJ1-6; D not resolved. The ends were cut back, 3 bases at V and 6 bases at J, with 9 bases in the middle. The germline gives CDR1 SGHVS, CDR2 FQNEAQ. The CDR3 is made up of 14 amino acids. The chain's CDR3 is CASSFRLFNSPLHF. As DNA, the CDR3 is TGTGCCAGCAGCTTCCGACTTTTTAATTCACCCCTCCACTTT. Complete variable domain (other parts from reference TRBV7-8 and TRBJ1-6): GAGVSQSPRYKVAKRGQDVALRCDPISGHVSLFWYQQALGQGPEFLTYFQNEAQLDKSGLPSDRFFAERPEGSVSTLKIQRTQQEDSAVYLCASSFRLFNSPLHFGNGTRLTVT.

This clone was seen ten or more times. This chain uses TRBV2 with TRBJ2-5; no definite D call. The V gene's germline CDR1 is SNHLY and CDR2 FYNNEI. This CDR3 has 12 amino acids. V was pared by 5 bases and J by 0 bases, with 4 bases between. The CDR3 loop reads CASSRHQETQYF. The DNA of the CDR3 is TGTGCCAGCAGTAGACACCAAGAGACCCAGTACTTC.

The V call is TRBV7-8, the J call TRBJ1-2; the D gene is possibly TRBD1 (6 bases). The germline CDR1 and CDR2 sequences are SGHVS and FQNEAQ. CDR3 length: 17 residues. Trimming cost V 2 bases and J 1 base, with 17 bases left between them. CDR3 sequence: CASSLLSGHTINYGYTF. In DNA form, the CDR3 reads TGTGCCAGCAGCTTATTGTCGGGACATACTATTAACTATGGCTACACCTTC.

This clone was recorded at least ten times. A clone one base away is much larger, so this may be a read error. Here the CDR3 omits its conserved ending phenylalanine or tryptophan, so a read error is the likely source. The chain employs TRBV7-9 and TRBJ2-6, with D hard to call. This CDR3 is 14 amino acids long. Between the trimmed V and J ends, which lost 2 bases and 3 bases, there was a span of 5 bases. Germline-derived CDR1 and CDR2 are SEHNR and FQNEAQ (reference sequence). In nucleotides, the CDR3 is TGTGCCAGCAGCTTACTGGATGGGGCCAACGTCCTGACTTCC. It codes for CASSLLDGANVLTS.

By sample share, this clone is medium-sized. CDR3 loop: CASSLERSDTQYF. Written as DNA, the CDR3 is TGTGCCAGCAGCTTGGAGAGGTCCGATACGCAGTATTTT. V is TRBV11-3 and J is TRBJ2-3, with D hard to call. Germline lookup yields CDR1 SGHNT and CDR2 YENEEA. Trimming removed 3 bases at V and 6 bases at J, with 10 bases between. CDR3 length: 13 amino acids.

This clone was detected many times. V usage is TRBV19 and J usage is TRBJ2-3, with D hard to call. V was cut by 5 bases and J by 0 bases, with 6 bases left in between. The CDR3 totals 13 residues. From germline, CDR1 is LNHDA and CDR2 SQIVND (reference sequence). The CDR3 DNA reads as TGTGCCAGTAGTTGGTCTAGCACAGATACGCAGTATTTT. This gives the protein CASSWSSTDTQYF.

This clone was counted ten times or more. Additional DNA sequences in this sample encode the identical CDR3. J is TRBJ2-5 and V is TRBV5-6; TRBD2 matches at 11 bases. Germline V gene sequence: CDR1 SGHDT, CDR2 YYEEEE. V was pared by 2 bases and J by 2 bases, with 5 bases of the junction left unmatched. This CDR3 comprises 16 residues. The CDR3 protein is CASSFSGGVTQETQYF. CDR3 nucleotides: TGTGCCAGCAGCTTTAGCGGGGGGGTTACTCAAGAGACCCAGTACTTC.